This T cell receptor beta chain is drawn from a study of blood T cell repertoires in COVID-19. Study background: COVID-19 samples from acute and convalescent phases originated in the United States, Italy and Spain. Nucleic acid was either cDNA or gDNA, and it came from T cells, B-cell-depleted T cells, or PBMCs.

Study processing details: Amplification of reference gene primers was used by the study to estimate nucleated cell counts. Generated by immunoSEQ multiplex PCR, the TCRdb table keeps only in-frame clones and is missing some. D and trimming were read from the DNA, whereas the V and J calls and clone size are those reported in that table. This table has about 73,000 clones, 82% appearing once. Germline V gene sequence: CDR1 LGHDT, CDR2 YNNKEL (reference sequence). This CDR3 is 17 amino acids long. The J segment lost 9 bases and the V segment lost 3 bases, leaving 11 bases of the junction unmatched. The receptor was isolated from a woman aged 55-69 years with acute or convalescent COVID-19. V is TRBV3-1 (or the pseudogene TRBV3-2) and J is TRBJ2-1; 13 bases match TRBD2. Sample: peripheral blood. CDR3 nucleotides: TGTGCCAGCAGCCAGCTACTAGCGGGAGGGCCAGGGGGTGAGCAGTTCTTC. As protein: CASSQLLAGGPGGEQFF.